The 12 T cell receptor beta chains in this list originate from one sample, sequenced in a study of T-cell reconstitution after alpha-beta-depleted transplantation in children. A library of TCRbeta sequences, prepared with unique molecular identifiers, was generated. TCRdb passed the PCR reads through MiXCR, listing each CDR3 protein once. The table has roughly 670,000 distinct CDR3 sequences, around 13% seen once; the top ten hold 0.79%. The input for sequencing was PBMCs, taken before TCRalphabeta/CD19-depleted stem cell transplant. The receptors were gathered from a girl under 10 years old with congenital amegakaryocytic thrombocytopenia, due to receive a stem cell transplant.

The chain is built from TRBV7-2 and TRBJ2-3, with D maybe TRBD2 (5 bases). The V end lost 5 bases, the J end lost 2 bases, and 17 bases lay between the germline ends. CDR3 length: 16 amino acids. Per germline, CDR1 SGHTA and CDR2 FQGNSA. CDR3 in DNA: TGTGCCAGCAGCCCGGAGGTGTGGGCCCCCACAGATACGCAGTATTTT. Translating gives CASSPEVWAPTDTQYF.

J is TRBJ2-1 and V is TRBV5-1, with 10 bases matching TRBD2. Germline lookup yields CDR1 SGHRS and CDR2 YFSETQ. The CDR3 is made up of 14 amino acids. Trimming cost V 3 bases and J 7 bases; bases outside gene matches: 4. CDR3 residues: CASSSLAGTNEQFF. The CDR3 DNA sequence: TGCGCCAGCAGCTCACTAGCGGGAACTAATGAGCAGTTCTTC.

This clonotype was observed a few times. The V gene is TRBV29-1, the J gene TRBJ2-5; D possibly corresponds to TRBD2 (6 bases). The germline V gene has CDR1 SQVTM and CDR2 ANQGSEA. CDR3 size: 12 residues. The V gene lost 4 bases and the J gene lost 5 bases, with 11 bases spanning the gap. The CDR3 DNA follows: TGCAGCGTTGTCCCTGGGGGGGAGACCCAGTACTTC. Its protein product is CSVVPGGETQYF.

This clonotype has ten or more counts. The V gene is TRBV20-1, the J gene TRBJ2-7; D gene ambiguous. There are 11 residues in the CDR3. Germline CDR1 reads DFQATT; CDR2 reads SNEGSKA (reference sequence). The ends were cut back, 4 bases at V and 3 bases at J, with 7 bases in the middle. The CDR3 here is CSAMDRYEQYF. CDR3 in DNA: TGCAGTGCTATGGACCGCTACGAGCAGTACTTC.

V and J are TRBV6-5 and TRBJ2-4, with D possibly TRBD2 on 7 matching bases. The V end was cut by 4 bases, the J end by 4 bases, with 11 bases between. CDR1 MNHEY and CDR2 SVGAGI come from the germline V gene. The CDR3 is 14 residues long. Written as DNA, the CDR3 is TGTGCCAGCAGTTTGGGAGGGGGGAAAAACATTCAGTACTTC. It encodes CASSLGGGKNIQYF.

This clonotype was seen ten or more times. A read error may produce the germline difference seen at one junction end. Here the CDR3 reads CASSLGNEQFF. DNA of the CDR3: TGCGCCAGCAGCTTGGGCAATGAGCAGTTCTTC. V is TRBV12-3 or TRBV12-4 and J is TRBJ2-1; no clear D. This CDR3 is built from 11 residues.

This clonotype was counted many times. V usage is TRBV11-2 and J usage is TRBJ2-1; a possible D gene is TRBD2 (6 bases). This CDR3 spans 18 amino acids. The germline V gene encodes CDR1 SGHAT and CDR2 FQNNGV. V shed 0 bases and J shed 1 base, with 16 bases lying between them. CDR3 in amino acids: CASSLDLWGVPSYNEQFF. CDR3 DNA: TGTGCCAGCAGCTTAGATCTGTGGGGGGTTCCTTCCTACAATGAGCAGTTCTTC.

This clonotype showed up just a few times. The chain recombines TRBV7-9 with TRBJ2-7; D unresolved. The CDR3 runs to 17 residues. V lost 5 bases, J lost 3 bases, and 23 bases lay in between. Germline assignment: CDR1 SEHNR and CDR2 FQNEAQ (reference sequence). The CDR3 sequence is CASSPKILRSRYYEQYF. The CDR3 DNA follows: TGTGCCAGCAGCCCCAAGATTTTGAGGAGCCGGTACTACGAGCAGTACTTC.

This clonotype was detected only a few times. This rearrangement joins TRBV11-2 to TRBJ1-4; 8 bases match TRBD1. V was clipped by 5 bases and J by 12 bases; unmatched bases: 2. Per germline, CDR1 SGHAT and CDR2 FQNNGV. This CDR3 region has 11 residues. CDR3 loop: CASSEGQELFF. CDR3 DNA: TGTGCCAGCAGCGAGGGACAGGAACTGTTTTTT.

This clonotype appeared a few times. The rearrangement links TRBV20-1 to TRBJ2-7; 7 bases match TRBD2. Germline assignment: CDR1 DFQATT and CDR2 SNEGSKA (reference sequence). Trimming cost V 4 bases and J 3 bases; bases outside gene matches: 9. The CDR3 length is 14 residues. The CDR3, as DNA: TGCAGTGCTAATGGGGGGGGTCATAACTACGAGCAGTACTTC. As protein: CSANGGGHNYEQYF.

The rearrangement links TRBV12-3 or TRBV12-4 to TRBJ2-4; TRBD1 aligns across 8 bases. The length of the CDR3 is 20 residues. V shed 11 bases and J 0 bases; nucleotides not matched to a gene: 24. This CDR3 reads CAADSSYPTGGPLAKNIQYF. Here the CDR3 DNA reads TGTGCCGCAGATTCCTCTTACCCCACAGGGGGACCTTTAGCCAAAAACATTCAGTACTTC.

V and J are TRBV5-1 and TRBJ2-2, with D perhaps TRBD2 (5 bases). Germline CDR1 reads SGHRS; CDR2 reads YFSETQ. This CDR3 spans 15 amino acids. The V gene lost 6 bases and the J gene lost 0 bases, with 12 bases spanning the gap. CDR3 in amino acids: CASNTGVPNTGELFF. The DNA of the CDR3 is TGCGCCAGCAATACCGGGGTTCCGAACACCGGGGAGCTGTTTTTT. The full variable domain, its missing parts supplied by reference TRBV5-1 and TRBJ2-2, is KAGVTQTPRYLIKTRGQQVTLSCSPISGHRSVSWYQQTPGQGLQFLFEYFSETQRNKGNFPGRFSGRQFSNSRSEMNVSTLELGDSALYLCASNTGVPNTGELFFGEGSRLTVL.